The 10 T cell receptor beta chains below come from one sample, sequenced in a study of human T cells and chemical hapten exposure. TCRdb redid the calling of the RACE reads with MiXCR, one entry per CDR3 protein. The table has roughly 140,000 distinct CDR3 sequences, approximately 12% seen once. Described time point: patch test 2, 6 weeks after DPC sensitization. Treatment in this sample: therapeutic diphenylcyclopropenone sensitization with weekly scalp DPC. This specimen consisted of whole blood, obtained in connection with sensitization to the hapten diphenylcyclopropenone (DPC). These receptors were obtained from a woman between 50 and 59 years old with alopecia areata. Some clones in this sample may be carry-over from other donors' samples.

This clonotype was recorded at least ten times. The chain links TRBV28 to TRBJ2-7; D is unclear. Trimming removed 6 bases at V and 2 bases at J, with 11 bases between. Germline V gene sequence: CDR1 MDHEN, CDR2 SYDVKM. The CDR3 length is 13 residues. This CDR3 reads CASSLGPTYEQYF. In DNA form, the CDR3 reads TGTGCCAGCAGCCTGGGTCCAACCTACGAGCAGTACTTC.

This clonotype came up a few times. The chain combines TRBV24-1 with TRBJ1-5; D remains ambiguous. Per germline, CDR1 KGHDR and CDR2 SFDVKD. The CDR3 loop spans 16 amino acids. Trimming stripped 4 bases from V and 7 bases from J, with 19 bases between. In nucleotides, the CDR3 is TGTGCCACCAGTGACCCGACTCATGGGCCGCAACAGCCCCAGCATTTT. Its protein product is CATSDPTHGPQQPQHF.

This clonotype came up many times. The CDR3 region has the DNA TGTGCCAGCAGTTACTCGATCGGCAACCCGGCTGAAGCTTTCTTT. Residues: CASSYSIGNPAEAFF. This rearrangement joins TRBV6-5 to TRBJ1-1; D not resolved. V lost 0 bases, J lost 6 bases, and 14 bases lay in between. Germline CDR1 reads MNHEY; CDR2 reads SVGAGI. The CDR3 sequence is 15 residues long.

This CDR3 reads CASSLAGSKDEQYF. For the CDR3, the DNA is TGCGCCAGCAGCCTAGCGGGATCGAAGGACGAGCAGTACTTC. This chain connects TRBV4-1 to TRBJ2-7, with 8 bases identical to TRBD2. J was trimmed by 5 bases and V by 4 bases; bases with no gene match: 7. The CDR3 spans 14 residues. CDR1 and CDR2 from the germline V gene are MGHRA and YSYEKL.

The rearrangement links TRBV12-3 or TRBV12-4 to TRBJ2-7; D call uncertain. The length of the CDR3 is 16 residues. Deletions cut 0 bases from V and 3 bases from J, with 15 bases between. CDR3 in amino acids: CASSLALGRRNYEQYF. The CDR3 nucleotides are TGTGCCAGCAGTTTAGCGCTTGGGCGGAGAAACTACGAGCAGTACTTC.

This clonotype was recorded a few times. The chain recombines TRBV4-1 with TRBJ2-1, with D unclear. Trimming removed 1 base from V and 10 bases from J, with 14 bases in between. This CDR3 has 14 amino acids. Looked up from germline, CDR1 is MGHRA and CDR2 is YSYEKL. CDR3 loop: CASSQANLLLEQFF. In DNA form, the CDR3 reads TGCGCCAGCAGCCAAGCGAATCTACTCCTCGAGCAGTTCTTC.

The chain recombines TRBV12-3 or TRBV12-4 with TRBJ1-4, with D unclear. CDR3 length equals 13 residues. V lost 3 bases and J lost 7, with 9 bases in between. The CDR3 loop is CASSLGMSEKLFF. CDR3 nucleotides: TGTGCCAGCAGTTTGGGGATGAGTGAAAAACTGTTTTTT.

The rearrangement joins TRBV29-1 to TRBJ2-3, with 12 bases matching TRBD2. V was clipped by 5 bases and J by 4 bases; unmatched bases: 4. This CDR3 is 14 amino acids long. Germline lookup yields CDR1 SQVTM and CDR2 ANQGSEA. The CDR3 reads CSVWTSGTSDTQYF. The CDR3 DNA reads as TGCAGCGTTTGGACTAGCGGGACTTCAGATACGCAGTATTTT.

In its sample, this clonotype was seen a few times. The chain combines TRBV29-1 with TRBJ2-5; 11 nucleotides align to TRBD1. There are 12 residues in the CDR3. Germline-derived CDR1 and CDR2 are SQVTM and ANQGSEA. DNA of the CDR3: TGCAGTTCCGGACAGGGGGCTGAGACCCAGTACTTC. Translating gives CSSGQGAETQYF.

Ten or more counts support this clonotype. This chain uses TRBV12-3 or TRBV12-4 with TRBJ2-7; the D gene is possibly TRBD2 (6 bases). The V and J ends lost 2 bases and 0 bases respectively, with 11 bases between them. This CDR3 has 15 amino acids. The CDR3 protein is CASSLTSGFSYEQYF. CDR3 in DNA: TGTGCCAGCAGTTTAACCAGCGGGTTCTCCTACGAGCAGTACTTC.